The next 28 T cell receptor beta chains were all read from a single sample in a study of tissue T cells after allogeneic stem cell transplantation. Repertoires were generated with immunoSEQ multiplex PCR, while TCRdb's copy carries only in-frame clones and drops some. The sample has around 5,300 clones, over 60% seen once. This material consisted of tissue from the colon, taken at autopsy. These TCRs come from a female donor of 60 years or more with lung cancer.

As DNA, the CDR3 is TGTGCCAGCAGCTTATCCAGTAACACTGAAGCTTTCTTT. It codes for CASSLSSNTEAFF. The gene calls are TRBV7-2 and TRBJ1-1; D is undetermined. Germline V CDR1 and CDR2: SGHTA, FQGNSA. The CDR3 is made up of 13 amino acids. V dropped 2 bases and J dropped 2 bases, with 6 bases sitting between them.

The gene calls are TRBV7-3 and TRBJ2-5, with D perhaps given as TRBD1 or TRBD2 (5 bases each). Trimming cost V 5 bases and J 5 bases, with 18 bases left between them. CDR1 SGHTA and CDR2 FQGTGA come from the germline V gene. The CDR3 runs to 15 residues. In nucleotides, the CDR3 is TGTGCCAGCAGCCCCACGGGGACCTGGGGGGAGACCCAGTACTTC. Its translation is CASSPTGTWGETQYF.

The V gene is TRBV10-3, the J gene TRBJ2-7; 7 nucleotides match TRBD1. Per germline, CDR1 ENHRY and CDR2 SYGVKD. V dropped 6 bases and J dropped 5; count of bases not matched to a gene: 7. This CDR3 is built from 13 residues. Here the CDR3 reads CAIRGQTSHEQYF. In nucleotides, the CDR3 is TGTGCCATCAGGGGACAGACGAGCCACGAGCAGTACTTC.

The rearrangement uses TRBV4-3 and TRBJ1-2; D ambiguous. Between the trimmed V and J ends, which lost 0 bases and 2 bases, there was a span of 10 bases. The germline gives CDR1 LGHNA, CDR2 YSLEER. This CDR3 has 15 amino acids. The CDR3: CASSQDRNMNYGYTF. Here the CDR3 DNA reads TGCGCCAGCAGCCAAGATCGTAACATGAACTATGGCTACACCTTC.

V gene TRBV20-1 combines with J gene TRBJ2-4; 11 positions match TRBD2. J gave up 0 bases and V 3 bases, and 4 bases lay outside the gene matches. CDR3 size: 16 residues. The germline CDR1 and CDR2 sequences are DFQATT and SNEGSKA (reference sequence). CDR3: CSASTSGSVAKNIQYF. CDR3 coding DNA: TGCAGTGCTAGTACTAGCGGGAGTGTAGCCAAAAACATTCAGTACTTC.

This clone came up a few times. CDR3 protein: CASSQLPGLSTDTQYF. The CDR3, as DNA: TGCGCCAGCAGCCAGTTGCCGGGACTATCCACAGATACGCAGTATTTT. J is TRBJ2-3 and V is TRBV4-1; TRBD2 agrees at 7 bases. After removal of 3 bases from V and 2 bases from J, the junction contained 8 bases not matched to a gene. The CDR3 contains 16 residues. CDR1 is MGHRA and CDR2 is YSYEKL in the germline V gene.

This clone was seen more than once but under ten times. The chain has TRBV6-5 and TRBJ1-2, with a tentative D call TRBD1 (6 bases). Deletions cut 5 bases from V and 5 bases from J, with 9 bases between. CDR3 length equals 12 residues. CDR1 is MNHEY and CDR2 is SVGAGI in the germline V gene. CDR3 sequence (DNA): TGTGCCAGCAGTACAGGGAAATATGGCTACACCTTC. It encodes CASSTGKYGYTF.

V and J are TRBV27 and TRBJ1-6; unclear D gene. The CDR3 is made up of 15 amino acids. V was cut by 7 bases and J by 0 bases, with 10 bases left in between. CDR1 is MNHEY and CDR2 is SMNVEV in the germline V gene (reference sequence). The CDR3: CASKIALSYNSPLHF. The DNA of the CDR3 is TGTGCCAGCAAGATCGCGCTCTCCTATAATTCACCCCTCCACTTT.

The rearrangement links TRBV2 to TRBJ2-4, with D maybe TRBD1 (6 bases). CDR3 length: 15 amino acids. In germline, CDR1 is SNHLY, CDR2 FYNNEI. V was trimmed by 6 bases and J by 1 base, leaving 13 bases between them. CDR3 DNA: TGTGCCAGCAGCGCAAACAGGGTTGCCAAAAACATTCAGTACTTC. Translating it yields CASSANRVAKNIQYF.

The rearrangement joins TRBV18 to TRBJ2-3, with D tentatively TRBD1 or TRBD2 (5 bases each). The V end was cut by 2 bases, the J end by 6 bases, with 15 bases between. CDR3 size: 15 residues. Germline V CDR1 and CDR2: KGHSH, LQKENI. For the CDR3, the DNA is TGTGCCAGCTCACCAAGGGACCTACGAGGGGATACGCAGTATTTT. Its translation: CASSPRDLRGDTQYF.

The CDR3 is CASSLQRNQPQHF. The CDR3 DNA is TGTGCCAGCAGCTTACAAAGGAATCAGCCCCAGCATTTT. The V call is TRBV7-2, the J call TRBJ1-5; D is undetermined. In germline, CDR1 is SGHTA, CDR2 FQGNSA. The CDR3 consists of 13 residues. Trimming removed 2 bases at V and 4 bases at J, with 6 bases between.

The V gene is TRBV30, the J gene TRBJ1-4; 7 bases match TRBD1. Germline V gives CDR1 GTSNPN, CDR2 SVGIG (reference sequence). The CDR3 runs to 17 residues. Unmatched junction bases numbered 8, after V lost 0 bases and J lost 1 base. CDR3 bases: TGTGCCTGGAGTGTGAACAGGGGAGGGCTAACTAATGAAAAACTGTTTTTT. Translation: CAWSVNRGGLTNEKLFF.

The V and J genes are TRBV7-2 and TRBJ2-1; D not certain. Per the germline V gene, CDR1 is SGHTA and CDR2 is FQGNSA. This CDR3 spans 13 amino acids. The ends were cut back, 3 bases at V and 8 bases at J, with 11 bases in the middle. CDR3 protein: CASSLMSWDEQFF. The CDR3 DNA follows: TGTGCCAGCAGCTTGATGTCGTGGGATGAGCAGTTCTTC.

The chain joins TRBV5-1 to TRBJ2-7; 10 bases are shared with TRBD2. V dropped 0 bases and J dropped 4; count of bases not matched to a gene: 7. Looked up from germline, CDR1 is SGHRS and CDR2 is YFSETQ. This CDR3 is 16 amino acids long. The CDR3 sequence is CASSLAASGRGYEQYF. The DNA for the CDR3 is TGCGCCAGCAGCTTGGCCGCTAGCGGGAGAGGATACGAGCAGTACTTC.

The V call is TRBV6-5, the J call TRBJ2-2; D is uncertain. V was shortened by 2 bases and J by 4 bases, with 2 bases between the two germline ends. CDR3 size: 12 residues. CDR1 is MNHEY and CDR2 is SVGAGI in the germline V gene. The CDR3 loop reads CASSYRTGELFF. The DNA for the CDR3 is TGTGCCAGCAGTTACCGCACCGGGGAGCTGTTTTTT.

The CDR3 DNA reads TGTGCCAGCAGCTTTGCGGCGGTGGACACTGAAGCTTTCTTT. Protein product: CASSFAAVDTEAFF. The chain links TRBV5-5 to TRBJ1-1, with D hard to call. Deletions cut 2 bases from V and 3 bases from J, with 11 bases between. Germline V gene sequence: CDR1 SGHKS, CDR2 YYEKEE (reference sequence). The CDR3 has 14 amino acids.

This clone was picked up a small number of times. The chain couples TRBV30 to TRBJ1-6; D is unclear. This CDR3 is built from 15 residues. Germline-derived CDR1 and CDR2 are GTSNPN and SVGIG (reference sequence). V lost 0 bases and J 6 bases, leaving 12 bases between the germline ends. CDR3: CAWSVPDMGNSPLHF. The CDR3, as DNA: TGTGCCTGGAGTGTTCCCGACATGGGTAATTCACCCCTCCACTTT. Based on the CDR3 plus reference TRBV30 and TRBJ1-6, the full variable domain is SQTIHQWPATLVQPVGSPLSLECTVEGTSNPNLYWYRQAAGRGLQLLFYSVGIGQISSEVPQNLSASRPQDRQFILSSKKLLLSDSGFYLCAWSVPDMGNSPLHFGNGTRLTVT.

Written as DNA, the CDR3 is TGCAGTGCTAGTCCGGGGCCCGGGGAGCTGTTTTTT. It translates to CSASPGPGELFF. This chain uses TRBV20-1 with TRBJ2-2, with D tentatively TRBD1 or TRBD2 (5 bases each). The germline CDR1 and CDR2 sequences are DFQATT and SNEGSKA (reference sequence). V shed 3 bases and J shed 6 bases, with 8 bases lying between them. The CDR3 is 12 amino acids.

The chain employs TRBV7-2 and TRBJ2-1; D is unclear. In germline, CDR1 is SGHTA, CDR2 FQGNSA. This CDR3 has 13 amino acids. V was trimmed by 6 bases and J by 4 bases, leaving 10 bases between them. The CDR3 is CASSPQRYNEQFF. As DNA, the CDR3 is TGTGCCAGCAGTCCCCAGAGATACAATGAGCAGTTCTTC.

The chain links TRBV18 to TRBJ1-2; 9 positions match TRBD1. The V gene end was trimmed by 2 bases and the J gene end by 7 bases; junction bases not matched to a gene: 5. The CDR3 runs to 14 residues. Germline CDR1 and CDR2: KGHSH and LQKENI. The CDR3 is CASSPRRQGGGYTF. CDR3 DNA sequence: TGTGCCAGCTCACCAAGGAGACAGGGGGGTGGCTACACCTTC.

This clone was counted only a few times. CDR3 in DNA: TGTGCCAGCAGCTTAGACGCAGGGGCTAGCACAGATACGCAGTATTTT. This translates into CASSLDAGASTDTQYF. V and J are TRBV7-9 and TRBJ2-3, with a tentative D call TRBD1 (6 bases). The CDR3 is made up of 16 amino acids. Trimming stripped 1 base from V and 0 bases from J, with 11 bases between. Per the germline V gene, CDR1 is SEHNR and CDR2 is FQNEAQ (reference sequence).

The J gene is TRBJ1-1, the V gene TRBV6-5, with a possible D match to TRBD1 (5 bases). CDR3 size: 15 residues. V was pared by 2 bases and J by 1 base, with 11 bases between. Germline V lookup: CDR1 MNHEY, CDR2 SVGAGI. CDR3 in DNA: TGTGCCAGCAGTTACGGGGGGACTGGGAACACTGAAGCTTTCTTT. This encodes CASSYGGTGNTEAFF.

This clone occurred once. The chain combines TRBV6-1 with TRBJ2-6, with no clear D. Germline V gene sequence: CDR1 MNHNS, CDR2 SASEGT. The CDR3 consists of 20 residues. Trimming pared 4 bases from V and 0 bases from J, leaving 22 bases between. DNA of the CDR3: TGTGCCAGCAGTGTTCTCCGGAACGGCAGGTCGGACTCTGGGGCCAACGTCCTGACTTTC. Its translation: CASSVLRNGRSDSGANVLTF.

This clone counts as large. V gene TRBV5-5 combines with J gene TRBJ2-7, with D unclear. There are 13 residues in the CDR3. CDR1 is SGHKS, CDR2 YYEKEE, per germline (reference sequence). V shed 0 bases and J shed 4 bases, with 8 bases lying between them. CDR3 sequence reads: CASSLVARYEQYF. CDR3 DNA: TGTGCCAGCAGCTTGGTGGCGCGATACGAGCAGTACTTC.

The rearrangement uses TRBV12-3 or TRBV12-4 and TRBJ1-4; D not certain. The CDR3 length is 13 residues. Trimming removed 9 bases from V and 0 bases from J, with 8 bases in between. The CDR3 spells CASRRTTNEKLFF. The CDR3 DNA follows: TGTGCCAGTAGACGCACAACTAATGAAAAACTGTTTTTT.

Remarks on this clone: The same CDR3 also results from other DNA sequences found in this sample. V usage is TRBV5-1 and J usage is TRBJ1-2; maybe TRBD1 (5 bases). The V end lost 0 bases, the J end lost 6 bases, and 6 bases lay between the germline ends. The germline V gene encodes CDR1 SGHRS and CDR2 YFSETQ. There are 12 residues in the CDR3. The CDR3 DNA reads as TGCGCCAGCAGCTTGGTGGGGGATGGCTACACCTTC. Residues: CASSLVGDGYTF.

The CDR3 spells CASSYGQGRSKGQHF. The CDR3 DNA is TGTGCCAGCAGTTACGGCCAGGGGAGGTCTAAAGGCCAGCATTTT. The chain combines TRBV6-2 or TRBV6-3 with TRBJ1-5, with a tentative D call TRBD1 (6 bases). CDR3 length: 15 residues. Germline V CDR1 and CDR2: MNHEY, SVGEGT. Trimming took 2 bases from V and 12 from J, leaving 20 bases between them.

This rearrangement joins TRBV7-3 to TRBJ2-2, with D possibly matching TRBD2 (5 bases). V shed 5 bases and J shed 2 bases, with 12 bases lying between them. Germline V gene data show CDR1 as SGHTA and CDR2 as FQGTGA. This CDR3 has 15 residues. CDR3 loop: CASSRTPGNTGELFF. CDR3 nucleotide sequence: TGTGCCAGCAGCCGGACGCCGGGAAACACCGGGGAGCTGTTTTTT.